This note documents a single T cell receptor beta chain sequence. CDR1 is SGHVS and CDR2 is FQNEAQ in the germline V gene. The CDR3 loop spans 13 amino acids. V lost 8 bases and J 3 bases, leaving 10 bases between the germline ends. The data derive from a study of blood T cell repertoires in COVID-19. The wider study: COVID-19 samples collected from the United States, Italy and Spain covered acute and convalescent phases. Nucleic acid was either cDNA or gDNA, and it came from T cells, B-cell-depleted T cells, or PBMCs.

As originally analysed: It was from reference gene primer amplification that nucleated cell counts were estimated. Libraries were prepared by immunoSEQ multiplex PCR; TCRdb keeps only in-frame clonotypes and omits some of them. V, J and clone size are those of that table, while D and trimming were read from the DNA. Among some 96,000 clones, less than 90% were seen once, and the ten largest hold 1.5% to 2%. This clonotype originated in a man aged 80 or over with acute or convalescent COVID-19. This chain joins TRBV7-8 and TRBJ2-2; possible D gene TRBD1, 6 bases. The sample comprised peripheral blood. CDR3 in amino acids: CASSPGDTGELFF. The CDR3 coding sequence is TGTGCCAGCTCACCAGGGGACACCGGGGAGCTGTTTTTT. The entire variable domain, with the rest obtained from reference TRBV7-8 and TRBJ2-2, is as follows: GAGVSQSPRYKVAKRGQDVALRCDPISGHVSLFWYQQALGQGPEFLTYFQNEAQLDKSGLPSDRFFAERPEGSVSTLKIQRTQQEDSAVYLCASSPGDTGELFFGEGSRLTVL.